These T cell receptor beta chains were read from a single sample in a study of blood T cell repertoires in COVID-19. The data were produced by immunoSEQ multiplex PCR, yet TCRdb's version contains in-frame clones alone and is incomplete. The table has around 330,000 clones, 75% to 90% seen once. The sequencing input was PBMCs or T cells enriched from blood (not recorded which). These TCRs come from a man between 60 and 75 years old who had recovered from COVID-19. Each CDR3 is given with its conserved first and last residue. The D gene is left open where the match is weak. For some rows the clone size is stated as once, few or many, or as a class when expanded; others skip it.

V: TRBV15
D: .
J: TRBJ1-2
size: once
DNA: TGTGCCACCAGCAGAGACGGACGGGGGTATAGCTACACCTTC
CDR3: CATSRDGRGYSYTF

V: TRBV21-1
D: .
J: TRBJ1-2
size: .
DNA: TGTGCCAGCAGCAAAGACCCAGGTTATGGCTACACCTTC
CDR3: CASSKDPGYGYTF

V: TRBV7-9
D: .
J: TRBJ1-2
size: .
DNA: TGTGCCAGCAGCCGGGAGGGGGGCTACACCTTC
CDR3: CASSREGGYTF

V: TRBV25-1
D: TRBD1
J: TRBJ1-4
size: .
DNA: TGTGCCAGCAGTGACCGGGACAGGGGGCAGGCTAATGAAAAACTGTTTTTT
CDR3: CASSDRDRGQANEKLFF

V: TRBV30
D: .
J: TRBJ2-7
size: .
DNA: TGTGCCCCCGCAGACAGGACATACGAGCAGTACTTC
CDR3: CAPADRTYEQYF

V: TRBV18
D: .
J: TRBJ1-1
size: .
DNA: TGTGCCAGCTCACCATGGAGGGAAAACACTGAAGCTTTCTTT
CDR3: CASSPWRENTEAFF

V: TRBV5-1
D: .
J: TRBJ2-7
size: .
DNA: TGCGCCAGCAGCTCCGACCGGGCCGGCGGGGAGCAGTACTTC
CDR3: CASSSDRAGGEQYF

V: TRBV29-1
D: TRBD2
J: TRBJ2-1
size: .
DNA: TGCAGCGTCCGACTAGCGGGAGGCCCCCCCAATGAGCAGTTCTTC
CDR3: CSVRLAGGPPNEQFF

V: TRBV11-2
D: .
J: TRBJ2-2
size: .
DNA: TGTGCCAGCAGCTTCCAGAATAGCCCCGGGGAGCTGTTTTTT
CDR3: CASSFQNSPGELFF

V: TRBV5-1
D: TRBD2
J: TRBJ2-7
size: .
DNA: TGCGCCAGCAGAACTAGCGGGAGCTACGAGCAGTACTTC
CDR3: CASRTSGSYEQYF

V: TRBV19
D: TRBD1
J: TRBJ2-7
size: .
DNA: TGTGCCAGTAGCCGACAGGGGGCCTACGAGCAGTACTTC
CDR3: CASSRQGAYEQYF

V: TRBV7-2
D: TRBD2
J: TRBJ2-1
size: once
DNA: TGTGCCAGCAGCTTAGCCGGACTAGCGGGATCCTACAATGAGCAGTTCTTC
CDR3: CASSLAGLAGSYNEQFF

V: TRBV5-1
D: .
J: TRBJ2-7
size: .
DNA: TGCGCCAGCAGTAGTACGGGGAGCTCCTACGAGCAGTACTTC
CDR3: CASSSTGSSYEQYF

V: TRBV4-2
D: .
J: TRBJ2-7
size: .
DNA: TGTGCCAGCAGCCAAGGATCCAGAAGCTACGAGCAGTACTTC
CDR3: CASSQGSRSYEQYF

V: TRBV5-6
D: .
J: TRBJ2-5
size: once
DNA: TGTGCCAGCAGCTTGGGGCAGGCCAACTTGAAGACCCAGTACTTC
CDR3: CASSLGQANLKTQYF

V: TRBV4-2
D: .
J: TRBJ2-5
size: .
DNA: TGTGCCAGCAGCCAAGATCAAAGGGGATACCAAGAGACCCAGTACTTC
CDR3: CASSQDQRGYQETQYF

V: TRBV27
D: .
J: TRBJ2-3
size: .
DNA: TGTGCCAGCAGTCCCCGGCGGGTTTCAGATACGCAGTATTTT
CDR3: CASSPRRVSDTQYF

V: TRBV7-9
D: .
J: TRBJ2-1
size: .
DNA: TGTGCCAGCCTGCGGCTCTCCTACAATGAGCAGTTCTTC
CDR3: CASLRLSYNEQFF

V: TRBV6-1
D: TRBD2
J: TRBJ2-7
size: .
DNA: TGTGCCAGCAGTGAAGTCCAGCGGGACTCCTACGAGCAGTACTTC
CDR3: CASSEVQRDSYEQYF

V: TRBV7-9
D: TRBD1
J: TRBJ2-7
size: .
DNA: TGTGCCAGCAGCTTAGGGTACCCAGGGGGCGCCTCCGAGCAGTACTTC
CDR3: CASSLGYPGGASEQYF

V: TRBV24-1
D: .
J: TRBJ2-2
size: .
DNA: TGTGCCACCAGTGAGACAGACCCTCCGAACACCGGGGAGCTGTTTTTT
CDR3: CATSETDPPNTGELFF

V: TRBV28
D: .
J: TRBJ2-7
size: few
DNA: TGTGCCAGCAGTGATAGGGACTGTGCCTACGAGCAGTACTTC
CDR3: CASSDRDCAYEQYF

V: TRBV25-1
D: .
J: TRBJ2-2
size: .
DNA: TGTGCCAGCACCAGGGCCGGGGAGCTGTTTTTT
CDR3: CASTRAGELFF

V: TRBV29-1
D: .
J: TRBJ1-1
size: .
DNA: TGCAGCGTTCAGACAGAGGCGTTTGAAGCTTTCTTT
CDR3: CSVQTEAFEAFF

V: TRBV7-3
D: TRBD1
J: TRBJ1-6
size: once
DNA: TGTGCCAGCAGATTAGGGGACAGAATTAATTCACCCCTCCACTTT
CDR3: CASRLGDRINSPLHF

V: TRBV19
D: TRBD1
J: TRBJ2-4
size: .
DNA: TGTGCCAGTAGTATAGGAAGGGACAGGTGGGACATTCAGTACTTC
CDR3: CASSIGRDRWDIQYF

V: TRBV5-6
D: .
J: TRBJ1-2
size: .
DNA: TGTGCCAGCAGCTTGCCAGGGGAACTCTATGGCTACACCTTC
CDR3: CASSLPGELYGYTF

V: TRBV11-2
D: TRBD1
J: TRBJ1-5
size: .
DNA: TGTGCCAGCAGCTTGAGGGCCCCGGGACAGGGTACCAATCAGCCCCAGCATTTT
CDR3: CASSLRAPGQGTNQPQHF

V: TRBV6-2/TRBV6-3
D: .
J: TRBJ2-7
size: .
DNA: TGTGCCAGCAGTTACTGGGGCAGGGAATCTTCCGAGCAGTACTTC
CDR3: CASSYWGRESSEQYF

V: TRBV29-1
D: .
J: TRBJ2-1
size: .
DNA: TGCAGCGTTGAAGGCGGTACCCTCTCCTACAATGAGCAGTTCTTC
CDR3: CSVEGGTLSYNEQFF

V: TRBV29-1
D: .
J: TRBJ2-1
size: .
DNA: TGCAGCGCCTTCGGACTGCCGGGAGCCTACAATGAGCAGTTCTTC
CDR3: CSAFGLPGAYNEQFF

V: TRBV5-8
D: .
J: TRBJ1-1
size: .
DNA: TGTGCCAGCAGCGGGAAGCGGGAGAACACTGAAGCTTTCTTT
CDR3: CASSGKRENTEAFF

V: TRBV9
D: TRBD1
J: TRBJ1-6
size: .
DNA: TGTGCCAGCAGCGTAGCCGGACAGGGCTTGGATTCACCCCTCCACTTT
CDR3: CASSVAGQGLDSPLHF

V: TRBV4-1
D: .
J: TRBJ2-4
size: .
DNA: TGCGCCAGCAGCTTAATGGGGGGTATAAACATTCAGTACTTC
CDR3: CASSLMGGINIQYF